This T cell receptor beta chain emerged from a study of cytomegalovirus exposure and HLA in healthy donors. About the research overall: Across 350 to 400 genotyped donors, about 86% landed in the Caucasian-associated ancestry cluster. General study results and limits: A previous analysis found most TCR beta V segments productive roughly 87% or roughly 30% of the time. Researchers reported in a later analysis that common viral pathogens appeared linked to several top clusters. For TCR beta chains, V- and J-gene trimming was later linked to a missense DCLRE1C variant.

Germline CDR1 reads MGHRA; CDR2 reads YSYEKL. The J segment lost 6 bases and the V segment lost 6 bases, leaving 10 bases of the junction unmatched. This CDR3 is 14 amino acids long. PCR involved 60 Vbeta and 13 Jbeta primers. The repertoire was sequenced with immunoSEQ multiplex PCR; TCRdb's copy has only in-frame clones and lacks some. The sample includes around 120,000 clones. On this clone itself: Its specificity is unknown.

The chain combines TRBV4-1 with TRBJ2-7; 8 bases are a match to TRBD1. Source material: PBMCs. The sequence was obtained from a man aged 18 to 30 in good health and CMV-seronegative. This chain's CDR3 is CASSSDRGSREQYF. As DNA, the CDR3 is TGCGCCAGCAGTTCCGACAGGGGCTCCCGCGAGCAGTACTTC.